This TCR beta chain was retrieved from a study of vaccination and CD4 T cells after COVID-19. Study information: Four females and six males made up the convalescents, two of whom were Hispanic.

This clonotype was recorded only once. Antigen: not known. Stated treatment: 10-day PBMC culture with coronavirus spike peptide pools or control peptides (ViraFEST assay). Germline V gives CDR1 KGHSH, CDR2 LQKENI. Losses at the gene ends were 1 base for V and 0 bases for J; bases not matched to a gene: 4. The CDR3 is 18 residues long. Sequence data for DNA of cultured CD4+ T cells were generated by the Oncomine TCR Beta short-read assay. TCRdb processed the PCR reads anew with MiXCR; each CDR3 protein has one entry. The sample has 15,000 to 20,000 distinct CDR3 sequences; around 30% are singletons. Sequenced material: cultured CD4+ T cells from blood. The source is a human donor with COVID-19. The chain has TRBV18 and TRBJ1-6; 9 bases map to TRBD1. CDR3 protein: CASSPLGTGRSYNSPLHF. The CDR3 nucleotides read TGTGCCAGCTCACCACTAGGGACAGGGCGCTCCTATAATTCACCCCTCCACTTT.